This T cell receptor beta chain is drawn from a study of radiation and T cells in renal cell carcinoma. The CDR3 is 15 amino acids. V shed 2 bases and J shed 3 bases, with 12 bases lying between them. Germline CDR1 reads LGHNA; CDR2 reads YNFKEQ. Method: immunoSEQ multiplex PCR; TCRdb's copy keeps in-frame clones and lacks some. Here the sample spans some 100,000 clones, over 65% being singletons. Time point reported: baseline pretreatment blood. The treatment was: 15 Gy SBRT to primary tumor, nephrectomy 4 weeks later. Clear cell pathology was present in this patient's renal cell carcinoma. The material sequenced was blood, taken from a patient whose treatment included radiotherapy and nephrectomy. This TCR was recovered from a man in his 60s with renal cell carcinoma. The chain links TRBV4-2 to TRBJ2-3; no clear D gene. The CDR3 nucleotides read TGTGCCAGCAGCCAACAGACAAGCACTACAGATACGCAGTATTTT. Translation gives CASSQQTSTTDTQYF.